The 25 T cell receptor beta chains listed next were all sequenced from one sample in a study of identical twins (dated by TCRdb to about 2016). The library came from 5' RACE. Sequencer: Illumina HiSeq 2000. TCRdb reprocessing: public reads trimmed at Q25 with fastp, clones called with MiXCR, in-frame beta chains kept. Duplicate CDR3 protein sequences are folded into a single record with the most common DNA and genes. The sample data list about 720,000 distinct CDR3 sequences, and 15% to 20% of these were observed just once. In total, the top ten clones hold under 15% of the sample. The same sample was also studied in work on T cells expressing NK-cell markers.

Sequenced input: PBMCs. These receptors came from a woman aged 18-35 years in good health.

V gene TRBV12-3 or TRBV12-4 combines with J gene TRBJ2-3, with 7 bases aligning to TRBD2. V shed 5 bases, J shed 12 bases, and the junction held 8 bases outside the gene matches. The CDR3 contains 12 residues. The CDR3 sequence is CASSRTAGVQYF. DNA of the CDR3: TGTGCCAGCAGTCGGACTGCGGGAGTACAGTATTTT.

This clonotype has more than one count but fewer than ten. The V call is TRBV20-1, the J call TRBJ2-1; D is possibly TRBD2 (5 bases). The CDR3 consists of 14 residues. CDR1 is DFQATT, CDR2 SNEGSKA, per germline (reference sequence). This CDR3 is CSLLYGNSYNEQFF. CDR3 DNA sequence: TGCTCACTACTCTACGGGAATTCCTACAATGAGCAGTTCTTC.

The V call is TRBV30, the J call TRBJ2-1; 10 bases align to TRBD2. The V segment lost 2 bases and the J segment 8 bases; nucleotides outside the gene matches: 3. The CDR3 totals 13 residues. Germline loops: CDR1 GTSNPN, CDR2 SVGIG (reference sequence). Here the CDR3 DNA reads TGTGCCTGGAGTCAGCTAGCGGGAGATGAGCAGTTCTTC. Translated: CAWSQLAGDEQFF.

V usage is TRBV27 and J usage is TRBJ1-1, with D possibly being TRBD1 (6 bases). CDR3 length equals 16 residues. V lost 2 bases, J lost 7 bases, and 20 bases lay in between. The V gene's germline CDR1 is MNHEY and CDR2 SMNVEV (reference sequence). This CDR3 is CASSLRAGVRDGEAFF. CDR3 sequence (DNA): TGTGCCAGCAGTTTACGGGCAGGGGTGAGGGATGGTGAAGCTTTCTTT.

This chain uses TRBV12-3 or TRBV12-4 with TRBJ1-5; possibly TRBD1 for D (5 bases). The CDR3 has 14 amino acids. V was shortened by 7 bases and J by 5 bases, with 15 bases between the two germline ends. The CDR3 is CASIRSMGDQPQHF. The CDR3 coding sequence is TGTGCCAGCATCCGGAGTATGGGGGATCAGCCCCAGCATTTT.

The chain links TRBV10-3 to TRBJ2-3; D could derive from TRBD1 or TRBD2 (5 bases each). The germline V and J ends were trimmed by 8 bases and 0 bases, with 15 bases remaining between them. Germline CDR1 reads ENHRY; CDR2 reads SYGVKD. This CDR3 comprises 15 residues. DNA for the CDR3: TGTGCCATCCAAAAGATCGAGGGGAGCACAGATACGCAGTATTTT. Its protein is CAIQKIEGSTDTQYF.

This clonotype has more than one count but fewer than ten. The chain recombines TRBV5-6 with TRBJ2-5, with 12 bases lining up with TRBD2. This CDR3 spans 18 amino acids. V lost 1 base and J lost 10; bases outside the gene matches: 17. The germline gives CDR1 SGHDT, CDR2 YYEEEE. CDR3 sequence reads: CASSLPLAGGLFRHIQYF. CDR3 nucleotide sequence: TGTGCCAGCAGCTTGCCGCTAGCGGGGGGGCTTTTCCGTCATATCCAGTACTTC.

This clonotype was observed many times. This rearrangement joins TRBV12-3 or TRBV12-4 to TRBJ2-7; D is unclear. This CDR3 is 13 amino acids long. V shed 2 bases and J shed 3 bases, with 8 bases lying between them. CDR3 sequence: CASSLLVGYEQYF. CDR3 in DNA: TGTGCCAGCAGTTTATTGGTCGGCTACGAGCAGTACTTC.

V is TRBV6-1 and J is TRBJ1-2; D call uncertain. Germline V CDR1 and CDR2: MNHNS, SASEGT. The CDR3 totals 13 residues. The V and J ends lost 3 bases and 4 bases respectively, with 9 bases between them. For the CDR3, the DNA is TGTGCCAGCAGTGACAGCAGCATCTATGGCTACACCTTC. Translating it yields CASSDSSIYGYTF.

This clonotype was seen more than once but under ten times. The chain couples TRBV20-1 to TRBJ2-7; D is tentatively TRBD1 or TRBD2 (6 bases each). CDR3 length equals 14 residues. CDR1 is DFQATT, CDR2 SNEGSKA, per germline (reference sequence). V lost 0 bases and J 5 bases, leaving 14 bases between the germline ends. For the CDR3, the DNA is TGCAGTGCTAGAGATCTGGGGGGCCGGGACGAGCAGTACTTC. Amino acid sequence: CSARDLGGRDEQYF.

The CDR3 region is CASSSSSGWRGGTGELFF. Here the CDR3 DNA reads TGTGCCAGCAGCTCATCTAGCGGGTGGAGAGGGGGCACCGGGGAGCTGTTTTTT. The V and J genes are TRBV5-6 and TRBJ2-2, with TRBD2 matching over 8 bases. The CDR3 has 18 amino acids. Trimming at V came to 3 bases and at J to 4 bases, leaving 14 bases not matched to a gene. CDR1 SGHDT and CDR2 YYEEEE come from the germline V gene.

Details on this clonotype: At one end, the junction sequence differs from germline, possibly due to a read error. The chain is built from TRBV7-7 and TRBJ2-3; unclear D gene. This CDR3 contains 15 residues. Per the germline V gene, CDR1 is SSHAT and CDR2 is FNYEAQ (reference sequence). This CDR3 reads CASSSTTSSTDTQYF. The CDR3 nucleotides are TGTGCTAGCAGCTCTACAACCTCTAGCACAGATACGCAGTATTTT. The complete variable domain, with remaining parts taken from reference TRBV7-7 and TRBJ2-3, reads GAGVSQSPRYKVTKRGQDVTLRCDPISSHATLYWYQQALGQGPEFLTYFNYEAQPDKSGLPSDRFSAERPEGSISTLTIQRTEQRDSAMYRCASSSTTSSTDTQYFGPGTRLTVL.

This chain links TRBV6-5 with TRBJ1-1; D remains unclear. Germline-derived CDR1 and CDR2 are MNHEY and SVGAGI. This CDR3 spans 12 amino acids. V was cut by 6 bases and J by 7 bases, with 12 bases left in between. Here the CDR3 DNA reads TGTGCCAGCAGGGGGAGGGAAGGTGAAGCTTTCTTT. It is translated as CASRGREGEAFF.

V gene TRBV9 combines with J gene TRBJ1-1; a possible D gene is TRBD1 (5 bases). Germline V lookup: CDR1 SGDLS, CDR2 YYNGEE. V lost 5 bases to trimming and J lost 0 bases, with 11 bases between them. The CDR3 has 14 amino acids. The CDR3, as DNA: TGTGCCAGCAGGGGGGACGCGATGAACACTGAAGCTTTCTTT. As protein: CASRGDAMNTEAFF.

The rearrangement links TRBV4-3 to TRBJ2-3, with 9 bases aligning to TRBD1. Germline CDR1 and CDR2: LGHNA and YSLEER. The J segment lost 4 bases and the V segment lost 1 base, leaving 12 bases of the junction unmatched. This CDR3 contains 18 residues. CDR3 sequence (DNA): TGCGCCAGCAGCCAAGGGGACAGGGCAAGTTGGGAGTCAGATACGCAGTATTTT. It codes for CASSQGDRASWESDTQYF.

This clonotype was seen a few times. The chain carries TRBV12-3 or TRBV12-4 and TRBJ1-2; D is unclear. Trimming stripped 3 bases from V and 1 base from J, with 9 bases between. This CDR3 comprises 14 residues. The CDR3 loop is CASSFHRLNYGYTF. The DNA for the CDR3 is TGTGCCAGCAGTTTCCATAGGCTTAACTATGGCTACACCTTC.

The gene calls are TRBV27 and TRBJ2-1, with D maybe TRBD2 (6 bases). Trimming stripped 5 bases from V and 6 bases from J, with 20 bases between. The germline V gene encodes CDR1 MNHEY and CDR2 SMNVEV (reference sequence). The CDR3 consists of 16 residues. The CDR3 nucleotides are TGTGCCAGCAGTCGACCCGGGACTCAGATTAGCAATGAGCAGTTCTTC. This sequence encodes CASSRPGTQISNEQFF.

This clonotype was seen a few times. V gene TRBV6-5 combines with J gene TRBJ2-1; no clear D gene. The V end was cut by 4 bases, the J end by 4 bases, with 11 bases between. The CDR3 is made up of 14 amino acids. Germline CDR1 reads MNHEY; CDR2 reads SVGAGI. The CDR3 region has the DNA TGTGCCAGCAGTTTCAGAGGACGGTACAATGAGCAGTTCTTC. Residues: CASSFRGRYNEQFF.

This clonotype has ten or more counts. The CDR3 spells CSGGLAEYTQYF. The CDR3 DNA is TGCAGCGGGGGACTAGCGGAATATACGCAGTATTTT. The chain recombines TRBV20-1 with TRBJ2-3; 11 nucleotides line up with TRBD2. Germline V gene data show CDR1 as DFQATT and CDR2 as SNEGSKA (reference sequence). The CDR3 sequence is 12 residues long.

The chain joins TRBV6-5 to TRBJ2-1; 11 nucleotides align to TRBD2. Trimming at V came to 0 bases and at J to 4 bases, leaving 5 bases not matched to a gene. This CDR3 contains 17 residues. The germline gives CDR1 MNHEY, CDR2 SVGAGI. The CDR3, as DNA: TGTGCCAGCAGTTACTCCCACACTAGCGGGGGATACAATGAGCAGTTCTTC. Its protein is CASSYSHTSGGYNEQFF.

V usage is TRBV3-1 and J usage is TRBJ2-7, with TRBD2 matching over 12 bases. There are 14 residues in the CDR3. Germline V gene data show CDR1 as LGHDT and CDR2 as YNNKEL (reference sequence). J gave up 9 bases and V 4 bases, and 7 bases lay outside the gene matches. CDR3 in amino acids: CASSRRTSGVGQYF. CDR3 nucleotide sequence: TGTGCCAGCAGCCGACGGACTAGCGGGGTGGGGCAGTACTTC.

This clonotype was seen only a few times. The rearrangement links TRBV20-1 to TRBJ2-1; the match to TRBD2 covers 7 bases. Germline CDR1 and CDR2: DFQATT and SNEGSKA (reference sequence). Trimming removed 3 bases from V and 0 bases from J; junction bases left unmatched: 5. This CDR3 spans 15 amino acids. The CDR3 loop reads CSASHPGGSYNEQFF. The CDR3 coding sequence is TGCAGTGCTAGCCATCCGGGAGGCTCCTACAATGAGCAGTTCTTC.

This rearrangement joins TRBV7-8 to TRBJ2-1; D unclear. The CDR3 loop spans 12 amino acids. Germline V lookup: CDR1 SGHVS, CDR2 FQNEAQ. Trimming took 2 bases from V and 8 from J, leaving 7 bases between them. The CDR3 region is CASSLLADEQFF. The CDR3 region has the DNA TGTGCCAGCAGCTTATTAGCTGATGAGCAGTTCTTC.

The chain combines TRBV10-3 with TRBJ2-3, with TRBD1 identical over 8 bases. Trimming took 8 bases from V and 4 from J; bases not matched to a gene: 5. Germline lookup yields CDR1 ENHRY and CDR2 SYGVKD. CDR3 length equals 13 residues. CDR3 amino acids: CAIRRGQADTQYF. In DNA, the CDR3 is TGTGCCATCCGCAGGGGGCAGGCAGATACGCAGTATTTT.

The chain carries TRBV9 and TRBJ1-4; D gene uncertain. From germline, CDR1 is SGDLS and CDR2 YYNGEE. CDR3 length: 14 amino acids. Trimming removed 0 bases from V and 7 bases from J, with 10 bases in between. CDR3 nucleotides: TGTGCCAGCAGCGTAGAAGTTAGTGGTGAAAAACTGTTTTTT. Translated: CASSVEVSGEKLFF.